This T cell receptor beta chain was documented in a study of blood T cell repertoires in COVID-19 (dated by TCRdb to the early 2020s). Notes on the research overall: Samples from collaborators originated in the United States, Italy and Spain and spanned both the acute and convalescent phases of COVID-19. A de-identified subject ID, COVID-19 status, age in years and sex were almost always included in the sample metadata. The repertoires were released in a freely available public database intended as a resource for research on the immune response to SARS-CoV-2. Where HLA class I and class II types were available, the types were taken from metadata supplied by the sample provider, not from assay-based typing. The prospective study material was composed of cDNA or gDNA derived from T cells, B-cell-depleted T cells, or PBMCs. The samples were drawn from the first 160 participants of the ongoing ImmuneRACE study and from over a thousand subjects provided by 6 global collaborators. Subjects who had been exposed to COVID-19, were actively infected with it, or had recovered from it provided the deeply sampled blood TCRbeta repertoires that made up the dataset.

Beyond this particular receptor, the publication reports: The amount of clinical and demographic metadata varied by source and participant and was provided uncurated.

Only a few counts were recorded for this clone. Its antigen is currently not known. No much larger clone is present one base from it, and per-base qualities are unavailable. Enrolling through a virtual design, the prospective study's participants ranged in age from roughly 18 to 89 years and lived across some 23 United States geographic areas. Cohort assignment in the prospective study relied on participant-reported clinical history from a screening survey and a study questionnaire. Recovered participants in ImmuneRACE Cohort 3 were defined by two consecutive negative NP/OP PCR tests, clearance by a healthcare professional, or resolution of symptoms. In the prospective study, mobile phlebotomists collected whole blood, serum and a nasopharyngeal or oropharyngeal swab from each participant. Participants in the prospective study had the option to provide additional blood draws and questionnaires over a roughly two-month period. Before DNA extraction, blood samples from the prospective study were shipped at room temperature or frozen.

TCRbeta CDR3 regions were amplified from genomic DNA by means of the immunoSEQ Assay, a bias-controlled multiplex PCR. The original methods were these. Within the assay, amplification of reference gene primers was used to estimate how many nucleated cells each sample contained. To quantify the absolute abundance of each unique TCRbeta CDR3 rearrangement, sequence reads were collapsed and filtered. For each sample, productive Simpson clonality was calculated as the square root of Simpson's diversity index over productive rearrangements. What TCRdb holds here is the immuneACCESS table cut down to in-frame rearrangements. Part of the clones is not present; checked against another copy, under half of the missing clones reflect an unresolved V gene, and the others are unexplained. For V, J and clone size, that table is used; D and trimming come from the DNA. The sample table shows roughly 500,000 clones, and 70% to 90% are seen once. The biggest ten clones account for about 1.7% of the sample.

Trimming accounts for 4 bases at V and 3 bases at J, while the number of junction bases matched to no gene is 3. The germline V gene gives CDR1 as LGHNT and CDR2 as FRNRAP. Including the terminal cysteine and phenylalanine, the CDR3 comprises 13 residues. Kept here is only the CDR3 DNA, which spans 39 bases and is read in frame from base 1. The TCR originated in a middle-aged woman who had recovered from COVID-19. The sample was PBMCs or T cells enriched from blood (not recorded which). The chain was built from TRBV12-5 and TRBJ2-7; 7 central nucleotides agree with TRBD2. The nucleotide sequence reads TGTGCTAGTGGTTGGGGACTAAACTACGAGCAGTACTTC. This gives the protein CASGWGLNYEQYF.